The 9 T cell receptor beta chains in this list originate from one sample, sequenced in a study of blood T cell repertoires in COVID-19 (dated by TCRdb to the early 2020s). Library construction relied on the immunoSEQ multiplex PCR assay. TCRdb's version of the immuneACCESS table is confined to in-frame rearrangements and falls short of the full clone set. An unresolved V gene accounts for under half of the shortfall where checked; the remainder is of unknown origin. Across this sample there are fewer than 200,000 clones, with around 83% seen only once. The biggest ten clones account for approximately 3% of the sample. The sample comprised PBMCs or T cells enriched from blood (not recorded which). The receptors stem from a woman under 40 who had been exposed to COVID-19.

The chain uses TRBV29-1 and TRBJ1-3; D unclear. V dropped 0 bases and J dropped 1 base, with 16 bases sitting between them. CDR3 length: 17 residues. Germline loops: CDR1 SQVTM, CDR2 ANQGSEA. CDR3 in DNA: TGCAGCGTTGAAGATAGAATCCGGGGATCTTCTGGAAACACCATATATTTT. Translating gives CSVEDRIRGSSGNTIYF.

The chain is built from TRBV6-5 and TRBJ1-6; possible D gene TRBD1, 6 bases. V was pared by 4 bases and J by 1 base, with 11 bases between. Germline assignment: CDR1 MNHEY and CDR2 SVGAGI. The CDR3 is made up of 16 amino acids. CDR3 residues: CASSSGQGSYNSPLHF. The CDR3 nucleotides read TGTGCCAGCAGTTCGGGGCAGGGGTCCTATAATTCACCCCTCCACTTT.

The CDR3 region is CASRGTWINEQYF. The CDR3 DNA reads TGTGCCAGCAGGGGGACTTGGATTAACGAGCAGTACTTC. The rearrangement joins TRBV2 to TRBJ2-7; a possible D gene is TRBD2 (6 bases). The CDR3 has 13 residues. Trimming removed 6 bases at V and 5 bases at J, with 14 bases between. In germline, CDR1 is SNHLY, CDR2 FYNNEI.

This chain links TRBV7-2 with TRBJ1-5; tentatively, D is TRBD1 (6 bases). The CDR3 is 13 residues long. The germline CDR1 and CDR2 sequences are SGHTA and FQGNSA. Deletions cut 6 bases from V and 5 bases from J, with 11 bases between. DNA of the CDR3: TGTGCCAGCAGATTGACAGGCCATCAGCCCCAGCATTTT. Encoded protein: CASRLTGHQPQHF. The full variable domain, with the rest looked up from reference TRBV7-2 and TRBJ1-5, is GAGVSQSPSNKVTEKGKDVELRCDPISGHTALYWYRQSLGQGLEFLIYFQGNSAPDKSGLPSDRFSAERTGGSVSTLTIQRTQQEDSAVYLCASRLTGHQPQHFGDGTRLSIL.

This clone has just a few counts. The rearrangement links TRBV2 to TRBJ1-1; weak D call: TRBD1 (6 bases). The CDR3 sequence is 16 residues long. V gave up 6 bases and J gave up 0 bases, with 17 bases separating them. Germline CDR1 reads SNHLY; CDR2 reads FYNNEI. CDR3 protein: CASRTPTQGVNTEAFF. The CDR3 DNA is TGTGCCAGCAGAACTCCCACACAGGGCGTGAACACTGAAGCTTTCTTT.

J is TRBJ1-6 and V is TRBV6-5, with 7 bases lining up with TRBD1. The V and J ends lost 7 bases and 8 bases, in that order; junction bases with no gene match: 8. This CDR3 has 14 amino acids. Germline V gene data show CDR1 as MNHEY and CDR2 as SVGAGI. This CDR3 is CASTLLGGDSPLHF. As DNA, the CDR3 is TGTGCCAGCACCCTATTAGGGGGCGATTCACCCCTCCACTTT.

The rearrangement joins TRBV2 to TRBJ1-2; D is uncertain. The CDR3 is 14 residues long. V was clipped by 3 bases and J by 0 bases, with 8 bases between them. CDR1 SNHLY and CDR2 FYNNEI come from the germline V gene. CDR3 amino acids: CASSEAQPNYGYTF. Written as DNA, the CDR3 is TGTGCCAGCAGTGAGGCACAGCCTAACTATGGCTACACCTTC.

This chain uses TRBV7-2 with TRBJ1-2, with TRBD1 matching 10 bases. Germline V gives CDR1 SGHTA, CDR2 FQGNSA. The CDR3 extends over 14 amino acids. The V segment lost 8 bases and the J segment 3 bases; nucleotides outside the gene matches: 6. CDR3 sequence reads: CASGQGQGDYGYTF. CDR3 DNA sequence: TGTGCCAGCGGCCAAGGACAGGGGGACTATGGCTACACCTTC.

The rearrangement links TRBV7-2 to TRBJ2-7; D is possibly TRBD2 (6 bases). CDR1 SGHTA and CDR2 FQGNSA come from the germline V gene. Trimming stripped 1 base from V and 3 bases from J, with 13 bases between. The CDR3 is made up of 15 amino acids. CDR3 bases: TGTGCCAGCAGCTTAGTTGCGGGGAGAAGCTACGAGCAGTACTTC. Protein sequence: CASSLVAGRSYEQYF.